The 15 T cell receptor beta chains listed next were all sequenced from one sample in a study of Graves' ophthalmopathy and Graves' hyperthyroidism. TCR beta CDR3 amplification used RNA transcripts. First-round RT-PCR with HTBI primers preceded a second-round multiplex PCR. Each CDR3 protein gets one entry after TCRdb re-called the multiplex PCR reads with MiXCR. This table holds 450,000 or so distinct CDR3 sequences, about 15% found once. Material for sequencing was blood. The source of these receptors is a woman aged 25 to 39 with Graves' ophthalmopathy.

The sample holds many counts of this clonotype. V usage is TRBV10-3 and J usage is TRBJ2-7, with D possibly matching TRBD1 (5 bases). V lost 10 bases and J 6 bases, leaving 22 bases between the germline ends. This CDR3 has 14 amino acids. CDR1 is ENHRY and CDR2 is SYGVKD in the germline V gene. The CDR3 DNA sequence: TGTGCCACCTCCCAAAAGGGGCCCCAAGGCGAGCAGTACTTC. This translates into CATSQKGPQGEQYF.

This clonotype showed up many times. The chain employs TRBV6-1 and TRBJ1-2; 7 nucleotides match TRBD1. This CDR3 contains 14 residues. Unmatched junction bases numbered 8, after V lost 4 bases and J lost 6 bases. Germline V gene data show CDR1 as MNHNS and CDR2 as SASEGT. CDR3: CASSVGDRDHGYTF. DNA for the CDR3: TGTGCCAGCAGTGTGGGAGACAGGGACCATGGCTACACCTTC.

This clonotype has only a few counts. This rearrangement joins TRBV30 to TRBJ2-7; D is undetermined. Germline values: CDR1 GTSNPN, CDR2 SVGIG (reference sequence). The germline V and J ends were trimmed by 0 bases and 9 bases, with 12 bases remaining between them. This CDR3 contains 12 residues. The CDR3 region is CAWSVLETLQYF. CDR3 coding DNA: TGTGCCTGGAGTGTACTTGAGACCTTGCAGTACTTC. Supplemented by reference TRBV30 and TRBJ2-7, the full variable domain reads SQTIHQWPATLVQPVGSPLSLECTVEGTSNPNLYWYRQAAGRGLQLLFYSVGIGQISSEVPQNLSASRPQDRQFILSSKKLLLSDSGFYLCAWSVLETLQYFGPGTRLTVT.

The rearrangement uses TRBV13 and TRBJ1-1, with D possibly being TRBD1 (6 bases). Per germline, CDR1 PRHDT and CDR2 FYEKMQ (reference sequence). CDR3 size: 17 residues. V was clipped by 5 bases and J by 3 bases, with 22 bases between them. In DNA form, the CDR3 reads TGTGCCAGCAGCAAACAGGGCTGGTTCTCCCCCGACACTGAAGCTTTCTTT. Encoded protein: CASSKQGWFSPDTEAFF.

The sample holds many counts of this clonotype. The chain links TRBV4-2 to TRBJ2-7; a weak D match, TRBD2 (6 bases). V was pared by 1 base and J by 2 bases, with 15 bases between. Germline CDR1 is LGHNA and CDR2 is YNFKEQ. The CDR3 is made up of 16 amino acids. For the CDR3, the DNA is TGTGCCAGCAGCCAAGGGGGGACGGGAGCCCCCTACGAGCAGTACTTC. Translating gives CASSQGGTGAPYEQYF.

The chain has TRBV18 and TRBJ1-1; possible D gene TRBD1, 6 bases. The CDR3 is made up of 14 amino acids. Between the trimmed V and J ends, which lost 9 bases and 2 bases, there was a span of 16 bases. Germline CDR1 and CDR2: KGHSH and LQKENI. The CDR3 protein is CASTEGRGNTEAFF. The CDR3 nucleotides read TGTGCCAGTACAGAGGGCAGGGGAAACACTGAAGCTTTCTTT.

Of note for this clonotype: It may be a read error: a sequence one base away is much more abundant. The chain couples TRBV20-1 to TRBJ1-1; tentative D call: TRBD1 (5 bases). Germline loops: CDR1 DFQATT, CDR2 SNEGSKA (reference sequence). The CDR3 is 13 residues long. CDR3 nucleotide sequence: TGCAGTGCGCACCTAATCGGGGCAACTGAAGCTTGCTTT. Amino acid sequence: CSAHLIGATEACF.

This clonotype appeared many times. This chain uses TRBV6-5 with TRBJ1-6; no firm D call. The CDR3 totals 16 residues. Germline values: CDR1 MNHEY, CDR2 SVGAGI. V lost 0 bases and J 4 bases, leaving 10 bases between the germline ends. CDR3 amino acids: CASSYSRAFYNSPLHF. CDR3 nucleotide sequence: TGTGCCAGCAGTTACTCGAGGGCATTTTATAATTCACCCCTCCACTTT.

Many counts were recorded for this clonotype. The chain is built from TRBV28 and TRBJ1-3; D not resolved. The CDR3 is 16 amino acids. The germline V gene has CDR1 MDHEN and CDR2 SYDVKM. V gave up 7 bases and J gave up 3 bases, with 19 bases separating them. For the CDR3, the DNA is TGTGCCAGCAACTTGGCCGGGCAGGCGTATGGAAACACCATATATTTT. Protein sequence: CASNLAGQAYGNTIYF.

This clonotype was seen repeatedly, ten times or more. As DNA, the CDR3 is TGTGCCAGCAGCCTGAGGTTACCGAACACCGGGGAGCTGTTTTTT. This translates into CASSLRLPNTGELFF. V gene TRBV28 combines with J gene TRBJ2-2; D is undetermined. The V gene's germline CDR1 is MDHEN and CDR2 SYDVKM. V dropped 6 bases and J dropped 0 bases, with 11 bases sitting between them. The CDR3 totals 15 residues.

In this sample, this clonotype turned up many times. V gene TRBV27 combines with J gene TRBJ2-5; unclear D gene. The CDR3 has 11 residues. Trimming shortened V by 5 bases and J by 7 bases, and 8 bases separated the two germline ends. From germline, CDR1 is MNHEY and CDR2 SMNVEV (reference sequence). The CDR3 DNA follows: TGTGCCAGCAGTACCTTGGGGACCCAGTACTTC. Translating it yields CASSTLGTQYF.

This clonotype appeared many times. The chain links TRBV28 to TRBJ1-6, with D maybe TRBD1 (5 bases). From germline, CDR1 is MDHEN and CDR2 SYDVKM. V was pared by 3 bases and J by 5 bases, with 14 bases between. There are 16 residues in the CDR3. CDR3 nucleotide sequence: TGTGCCAGCAGTTTGGGGGGGACTTCCCATAATTCACCCCTCCACTTT. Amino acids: CASSLGGTSHNSPLHF.

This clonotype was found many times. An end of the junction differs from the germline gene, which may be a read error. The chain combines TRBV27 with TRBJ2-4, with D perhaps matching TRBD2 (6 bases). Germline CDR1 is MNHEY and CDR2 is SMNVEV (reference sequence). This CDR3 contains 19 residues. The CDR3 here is CASSLYGGGAPVAKNIKYF. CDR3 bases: TGTGCCAGCAGTTTATACGGGGGTGGGGCGCCTGTAGCCAAAAACATTAAGTACTTC.

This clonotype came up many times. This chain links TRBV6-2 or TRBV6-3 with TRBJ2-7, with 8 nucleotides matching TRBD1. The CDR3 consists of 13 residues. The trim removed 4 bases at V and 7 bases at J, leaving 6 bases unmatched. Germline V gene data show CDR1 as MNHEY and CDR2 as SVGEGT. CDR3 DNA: TGTGCCAGCAGTTCGGACAGGGCAAGGGAGCAGTACTTC. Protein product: CASSSDRAREQYF.

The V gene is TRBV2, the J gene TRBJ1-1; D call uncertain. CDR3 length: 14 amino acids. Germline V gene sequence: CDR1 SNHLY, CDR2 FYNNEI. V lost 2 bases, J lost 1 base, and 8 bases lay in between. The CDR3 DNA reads TGTGCCAGCAGTGAAAGATGGAAGAACACTGAAGCTTTCTTT. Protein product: CASSERWKNTEAFF.